This record concerns one T cell receptor beta chain sequence. Every one of the donors was a Caucasian adult that lived in Nashville, Tennessee. The CDR3 spans 17 residues. Trimming removed 3 bases at V and 4 bases at J, with 22 bases between. The germline V gene has CDR1 SGHNT and CDR2 YYREEE (reference sequence). This specimen comes from a study of shared clonotypes between healthy human individuals. Each subset's genomic DNA was split evenly across several immunoSEQ plates. 300 ng DNA, tens of thousands of T cell genomes, went into unsorted PBMC replicate PCRs. The unsorted PBMC sample used ten immunoSEQ deep assay plates. Clones were sequenced by immunoSEQ multiplex PCR, and TCRdb holds only the in-frame ones, with some missing. There are hundreds of thousands of clones in the sample; about 85% occur only once, and roughly 13% lies in the top ten.

The clonotype originates from a woman between 40 and 55 years old in good health. Some clones in this sample may be carry-over from other donors' samples. The sequenced sample consisted of PBMCs. This rearrangement joins TRBV5-4 to TRBJ1-2; D uncertain. The CDR3 loop reads CASSSPGPAYSTYGYTF. CDR3 nucleotide sequence: TGTGCCAGCAGCTCCCCCGGTCCGGCTTACAGCACCTATGGCTACACCTTC.